Listed here are 30 T cell receptor beta chains from one sample, sequenced in a study of human T cells and chemical hapten exposure. TCRdb re-called the RACE reads with MiXCR, one entry per CDR3 protein. This table has roughly 48,000 distinct CDR3 sequences, about 10% appearing once. The sample's time point: patch test 1, 2 weeks after DPC sensitization. Treatment here: therapeutic diphenylcyclopropenone sensitization with weekly scalp DPC. Researchers extracted total RNA from unfractionated whole blood. The sequencing here drew on whole blood, taken in connection with sensitization to the hapten diphenylcyclopropenone (DPC). These TCRs come from a woman aged 40 to 50 with alopecia areata. Some clones in this sample may be carry-over from other donors' samples.

The table lists this clonotype with a count of one. It may be a read error: a sequence one base away is much more abundant. The genes are TRBV7-2 and TRBJ2-3; 10 positions match TRBD2. CDR1 is SGHTA, CDR2 FQGNSA, per germline. Trimming took 5 bases from V and 3 from J; bases not matched to a gene: 11. This CDR3 spans 17 amino acids. In DNA, the CDR3 is TGTGCCAGCAGCGCAACTAGCGGGGCGGCCTTGACAGATACGCAGTATTTT. This translates into CASSATSGAALTDTQYF.

There are many counts of this clonotype. The chain couples TRBV18 to TRBJ1-5; perhaps TRBD1 as D (5 bases). Trimming cost V 4 bases and J 0 bases, with 7 bases left between them. The CDR3 consists of 14 residues. In germline, CDR1 is KGHSH, CDR2 LQKENI. The CDR3 loop is CASSLGHSNQPQHF. In DNA form, the CDR3 reads TGTGCCAGCTCACTCGGACATAGCAATCAGCCCCAGCATTTT.

The chain carries TRBV4-3 and TRBJ2-2; 10 nucleotides agree with TRBD2. The CDR3 spans 19 residues. With 4 bases clipped from V and 4 bases from J, the junction kept 15 bases outside the gene matches. Germline values: CDR1 LGHNA, CDR2 YSLEER. CDR3 loop: CASSPLRSGGAFSTGELFF. Written as DNA, the CDR3 is TGCGCCAGCAGCCCCCTTCGGAGCGGGGGGGCTTTTTCCACCGGGGAGCTGTTTTTT.

The chain carries TRBV7-9 and TRBJ1-1; D possibly corresponds to TRBD1 (5 bases). Per germline, CDR1 SEHNR and CDR2 FQNEAQ (reference sequence). The CDR3 extends over 15 amino acids. V was trimmed by 5 bases and J by 2 bases, leaving 15 bases between them. CDR3 amino acids: CASSPQGLSNTEAFF. The CDR3 nucleotides read TGTGCCAGCAGCCCGCAGGGTTTAAGCAACACTGAAGCTTTCTTT.

This clonotype has a handful of counts. V usage is TRBV7-6 and J usage is TRBJ2-3, with 9 positions matching TRBD1. Germline V lookup: CDR1 SGHVS, CDR2 FNYEAQ. CDR3 size: 17 residues. V shed 0 bases and J 3 bases; nucleotides not matched to a gene: 7. CDR3 in DNA: TGTGCCAGCAGCTTAGCTTTCCGGGACAGGGCTACAGATACGCAGTATTTT. Protein product: CASSLAFRDRATDTQYF.

This clonotype was seen many times. The J gene is TRBJ1-1, the V gene TRBV29-1; D gene ambiguous. V lost 6 bases and J lost 8, with 7 bases in between. Per the germline V gene, CDR1 is SQVTM and CDR2 is ANQGSEA. The CDR3 covers 9 residues. In DNA, the CDR3 is TGCAGCGTCGGAACAGAAGCTTTCTTT. Protein: CSVGTEAFF.

This clonotype was counted ten times or more. The V call is TRBV9, the J call TRBJ2-7; D might be TRBD2 (5 bases). Trimming pared 4 bases from V and 4 bases from J, leaving 18 bases between. CDR3 length: 15 residues. CDR1 SGDLS and CDR2 YYNGEE come from the germline V gene. CDR3 protein: CASSPLSRSGYEQYF. As DNA, the CDR3 is TGTGCCAGCAGCCCCCTGAGCCGGAGCGGATACGAGCAGTACTTC.

This clonotype was seen a few times. This chain connects TRBV24-1 to TRBJ2-1, with D perhaps assigned TRBD1 or TRBD2 (5 bases each). V was shortened by 4 bases and J by 3 bases, with 21 bases between the two germline ends. The CDR3 spans 18 residues. Germline V gene data show CDR1 as KGHDR and CDR2 as SFDVKD. The DNA of the CDR3 is TGTGCCACCAGTGACCAACCGGCAGGGACGGCGGACTACAATGAGCAGTTCTTC. Translation gives CATSDQPAGTADYNEQFF.

This clonotype was seen a few times. The chain uses TRBV7-9 and TRBJ2-7; D is perhaps TRBD2 (7 bases). Trimming stripped 8 bases from V and 2 bases from J, with 10 bases between. Germline CDR1 SEHNR, CDR2 FQNEAQ (reference sequence). The CDR3 runs to 12 residues. CDR3: CASGGGTYEQYF. In DNA, the CDR3 is TGTGCCAGCGGCGGGGGCACCTACGAGCAGTACTTC.

The rearrangement uses TRBV11-2 and TRBJ2-1; 8 bases map to TRBD2. Germline lookup yields CDR1 SGHAT and CDR2 FQNNGV. The CDR3 is 17 residues long. The V segment lost 0 bases and the J segment 5 bases; nucleotides outside the gene matches: 9. The CDR3 nucleotides read TGTGCCAGCAGCTTAGACAAGTCCGGGACTAGTCACAATGAGCAGTTCTTC. It is translated as CASSLDKSGTSHNEQFF.

This clonotype was seen a few times. V is TRBV9 and J is TRBJ1-5, with TRBD1 as a possible D gene (5 bases). The CDR3 sequence is 14 residues long. Germline CDR1 is SGDLS and CDR2 is YYNGEE. V lost 5 bases and J lost 7, with 16 bases in between. DNA for the CDR3: TGTGCCAGCAGGTCTGGGACGTCTCGGCAGCCCCAGCATTTT. It specifies CASRSGTSRQPQHF.

Regarding this clonotype: A read error may be the cause here, since a much bigger clone is one base away. CDR3 in amino acids: CSARREEALF. The DNA of the CDR3 is TGCAGTGCTAGGAGGGAAGAAGCTCTCTTT. This sequence joins TRBV20-1 and TRBJ1-1; D is ambiguous. The CDR3 consists of 10 residues. From germline, CDR1 is DFQATT and CDR2 SNEGSKA (reference sequence).

This clonotype was observed many times. This chain connects TRBV10-3 to TRBJ2-7; D is perhaps TRBD1 (5 bases). The germline CDR1 and CDR2 sequences are ENHRY and SYGVKD. This CDR3 comprises 11 residues. V was trimmed by 10 bases and J by 0 bases, leaving 7 bases between them. CDR3 region: CATDSSYEQYF. As DNA, the CDR3 is TGTGCCACCGACAGCTCCTACGAGCAGTACTTC.

This clonotype was seen more than once but under ten times. CDR3 sequence (DNA): TGTGCCAGCAGCCAAGTGTTGCAGGGGACGGCCTACACCTTC. Residues: CASSQVLQGTAYTF. This chain links TRBV3-1 with TRBJ1-2; D possibly corresponds to TRBD1 (6 bases). V lost 1 base, J lost 10 bases, and 16 bases lay in between. CDR1 LGHDT and CDR2 YNNKEL come from the germline V gene (reference sequence). The CDR3 length is 14 residues. The full variable domain, in which reference TRBV3-1 and TRBJ1-2 provide the parts outside the CDR3, is DTAVSQTPKYLVTQMGNDKSIKCEQNLGHDTMYWYKQDSKKFLKIMFSYNNKELIINETVPNRFSPKSPDKAHLNLHINSLELGDSAVYFCASSQVLQGTAYTFGSGTRLTVV.

This clonotype was recorded at least ten times. The V call is TRBV11-3, the J call TRBJ2-1; D unresolved. V lost 5 bases and J 8 bases, leaving 16 bases between the germline ends. Germline loops: CDR1 SGHNT, CDR2 YENEEA. The length of the CDR3 is 14 residues. The CDR3 DNA reads as TGTGCCAGCAGCGCGACGGTATCTAAGGATGAGCAGTTCTTC. This sequence encodes CASSATVSKDEQFF.

This clonotype was detected only a few times. The V call is TRBV29-1, the J call TRBJ2-1, with TRBD2 matching 7 bases. The trim removed 7 bases at V and 10 bases at J, leaving 10 bases unmatched. CDR1 and CDR2 from the germline V gene are SQVTM and ANQGSEA. This CDR3 spans 12 amino acids. The CDR3 loop reads CSARGASGEQFF. CDR3 bases: TGCAGCGCCCGCGGGGCTAGCGGAGAGCAGTTCTTC.

This clonotype was seen only a few times. This chain connects TRBV20-1 to TRBJ2-1; D possibly corresponds to TRBD2 (7 bases). This CDR3 is 17 amino acids long. The V gene's germline CDR1 is DFQATT and CDR2 SNEGSKA (reference sequence). V lost 5 bases and J 4 bases, leaving 24 bases between the germline ends. CDR3 coding DNA: TGCAGTGCTGGGGAGGGGGGAACTAGCGCAACTTACAATGAGCAGTTCTTC. Protein sequence: CSAGEGGTSATYNEQFF.

The genes are TRBV6-6 and TRBJ2-5; D might be TRBD2 (7 bases). With 3 bases removed from V and 1 base from J, the gap between germline ends came to 12 bases. The CDR3 totals 15 residues. Per the germline V gene, CDR1 is MNHNY and CDR2 is SVGAGI (reference sequence). CDR3 amino acids: CASSYSGGTQETQYF. CDR3 nucleotides: TGTGCCAGCAGTTATTCGGGGGGCACCCAAGAGACCCAGTACTTC.

Many counts were recorded for this clonotype. The chain combines TRBV11-2 with TRBJ1-5; 8 bases are a match to TRBD1. Trimming took 5 bases from V and 4 from J; bases not matched to a gene: 7. This CDR3 has 15 residues. Germline CDR1 and CDR2: SGHAT and FQNNGV. CDR3 in DNA: TGTGCCAGCAGCGCCGGACAGGGTCGGAATCAGCCCCAGCATTTT. Its protein is CASSAGQGRNQPQHF.

This clonotype appeared many times. V usage is TRBV28 and J usage is TRBJ1-2; D gene uncertain. From germline, CDR1 is MDHEN and CDR2 SYDVKM. The length of the CDR3 is 14 residues. V lost 2 bases to trimming and J lost 4 bases, with 11 bases between them. This CDR3 reads CASSLNKATYGYTF. The CDR3 DNA follows: TGTGCCAGCAGTTTAAACAAGGCCACCTATGGCTACACCTTC.

The rearrangement links TRBV28 to TRBJ2-7, with 8 bases fitting TRBD1. Per the germline V gene, CDR1 is MDHEN and CDR2 is SYDVKM. This CDR3 spans 14 amino acids. V dropped 5 bases and J dropped 7; count of bases not matched to a gene: 10. The CDR3 nucleotides are TGTGCCAGCAGTCCTCCGGGACAGGTGTCTGAGCAGTACTTC. Translated: CASSPPGQVSEQYF.

The J gene is TRBJ2-3, the V gene TRBV4-3; the D is unclear. This CDR3 comprises 13 residues. Germline V lookup: CDR1 LGHNA, CDR2 YSLEER. V lost 1 base and J lost 2, with 4 bases in between. The CDR3 nucleotides are TGCGCCAGCAGCCAAGGTATCACAGATACGCAGTATTTT. It specifies CASSQGITDTQYF.

This clonotype was found many times. The rearrangement uses TRBV7-9 and TRBJ2-5; D is ambiguous. The CDR3 spans 14 residues. Germline assignment: CDR1 SEHNR and CDR2 FQNEAQ (reference sequence). The V and J ends lost 2 bases and 2 bases respectively, with 9 bases between them. Here the CDR3 reads CASSLWQLQETQYF. For the CDR3, the DNA is TGTGCCAGCAGCTTATGGCAGCTTCAAGAGACCCAGTACTTC.

The chain links TRBV7-2 to TRBJ1-2, with D unclear. This CDR3 comprises 14 residues. V lost 2 bases to trimming and J lost 4 bases, with 11 bases between them. Germline-derived CDR1 and CDR2 are SGHTA and FQGNSA. The CDR3 spells CASSLPQITYGYTF. CDR3 nucleotides: TGTGCCAGCAGCTTACCACAGATTACCTATGGCTACACCTTC.

Ten or more counts support this clonotype. V gene TRBV3-1 combines with J gene TRBJ1-2; 11 positions match TRBD1. V lost 6 bases to trimming and J lost 8 bases; unmatched junction nucleotides: 5. The CDR3 consists of 13 residues. Germline CDR1 is LGHDT and CDR2 is YNNKEL (reference sequence). The CDR3 bases are TGTGCCAGCAGTCTCAGGACAGGGGGCGGCTACACCTTC. Protein sequence: CASSLRTGGGYTF. The complete variable domain, with remaining parts taken from reference TRBV3-1 and TRBJ1-2, reads DTAVSQTPKYLVTQMGNDKSIKCEQNLGHDTMYWYKQDSKKFLKIMFSYNNKELIINETVPNRFSPKSPDKAHLNLHINSLELGDSAVYFCASSLRTGGGYTFGSGTRLTVV.

The chain carries TRBV2 and TRBJ1-1, with D perhaps TRBD1 (6 bases). Trimming pared 6 bases from V and 4 bases from J, leaving 15 bases between. This CDR3 has 14 residues. Germline lookup yields CDR1 SNHLY and CDR2 FYNNEI. This chain's CDR3 is CASSARGAGTEAFF. Written as DNA, the CDR3 is TGTGCCAGCAGCGCCAGGGGCGCGGGCACTGAAGCTTTCTTT.

This clonotype has ten or more counts. The chain couples TRBV18 to TRBJ2-7, with 12 bases identical to TRBD1. CDR3 size: 15 residues. Germline V gives CDR1 KGHSH, CDR2 LQKENI. Trimming at V came to 3 bases and at J to 5 bases, leaving 5 bases not matched to a gene. CDR3 region: CASSPGQGATHEQYF. The CDR3 DNA reads TGTGCCAGCTCACCGGGACAGGGGGCGACCCACGAGCAGTACTTC.

This clonotype was seen only a few times. The genes are TRBV20-1 and TRBJ2-1, with 8 bases lining up with TRBD2. This CDR3 contains 13 residues. The germline gives CDR1 DFQATT, CDR2 SNEGSKA (reference sequence). The J segment lost 6 bases and the V segment lost 6 bases, leaving 7 bases of the junction unmatched. The CDR3 DNA is TGCAGTGCCCAAGGGACTAGTCCCAATGAGCAGTTCTTC. This gives the protein CSAQGTSPNEQFF.

This clonotype was recorded a few times. The chain is built from TRBV18 and TRBJ1-1, with TRBD1 identical over 7 bases. This CDR3 spans 14 amino acids. Losses at the gene ends were 3 bases for V and 5 bases for J; bases not matched to a gene: 6. CDR1 is KGHSH and CDR2 is LQKENI in the germline V gene. The CDR3 nucleotides are TGTGCCAGCTCACCCGCGACAGGGTTGACTGAAGCTTTCTTT. It translates to CASSPATGLTEAFF.

This clonotype was found many times. The rearrangement links TRBV10-3 to TRBJ1-1; D is perhaps TRBD1 (6 bases). Germline lookup yields CDR1 ENHRY and CDR2 SYGVKD. Trimming removed 10 bases at V and 0 bases at J, with 18 bases between. This CDR3 region has 15 residues. CDR3 sequence reads: CATLRGKGVNTEAFF. CDR3 sequence (DNA): TGTGCCACCCTAAGGGGGAAGGGGGTGAACACTGAAGCTTTCTTT.